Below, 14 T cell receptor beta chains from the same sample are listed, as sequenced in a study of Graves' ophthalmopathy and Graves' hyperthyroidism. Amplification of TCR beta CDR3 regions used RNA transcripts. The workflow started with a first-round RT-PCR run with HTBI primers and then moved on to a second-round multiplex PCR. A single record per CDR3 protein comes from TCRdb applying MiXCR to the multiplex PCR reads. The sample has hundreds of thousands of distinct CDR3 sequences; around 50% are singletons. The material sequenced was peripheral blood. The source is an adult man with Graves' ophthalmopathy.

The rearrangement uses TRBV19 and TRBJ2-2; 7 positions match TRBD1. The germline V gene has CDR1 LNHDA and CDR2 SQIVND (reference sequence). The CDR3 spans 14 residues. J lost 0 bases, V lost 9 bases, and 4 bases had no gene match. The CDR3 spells CASNRGTNTGELFF. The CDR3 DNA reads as TGTGCCAGCAACAGGGGAACGAACACCGGGGAGCTGTTTTTT.

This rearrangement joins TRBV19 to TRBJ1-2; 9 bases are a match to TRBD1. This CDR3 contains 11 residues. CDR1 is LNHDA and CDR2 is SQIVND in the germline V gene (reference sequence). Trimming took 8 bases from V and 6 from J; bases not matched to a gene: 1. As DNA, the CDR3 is TGTGCCAGTGGGACAGGGAATGGCTACACCTTC. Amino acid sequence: CASGTGNGYTF.

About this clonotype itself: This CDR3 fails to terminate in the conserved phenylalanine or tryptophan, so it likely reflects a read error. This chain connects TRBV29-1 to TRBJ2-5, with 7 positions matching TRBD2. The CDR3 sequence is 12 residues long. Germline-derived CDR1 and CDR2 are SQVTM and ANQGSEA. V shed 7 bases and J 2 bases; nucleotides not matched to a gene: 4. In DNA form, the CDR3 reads TGCAGCGCGGGAGGCGGGCAAGAGACCCAGTACCTC. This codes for CSAGGGQETQYL.

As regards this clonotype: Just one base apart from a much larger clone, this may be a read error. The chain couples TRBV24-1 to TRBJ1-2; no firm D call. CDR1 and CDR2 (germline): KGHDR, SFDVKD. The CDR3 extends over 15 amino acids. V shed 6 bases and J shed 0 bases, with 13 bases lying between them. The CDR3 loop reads CATSLRQDPNYGYTF. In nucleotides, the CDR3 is TGTGCCACCAGTTTACGTCAGGATCCTAACTATGGCTACACCTTC.

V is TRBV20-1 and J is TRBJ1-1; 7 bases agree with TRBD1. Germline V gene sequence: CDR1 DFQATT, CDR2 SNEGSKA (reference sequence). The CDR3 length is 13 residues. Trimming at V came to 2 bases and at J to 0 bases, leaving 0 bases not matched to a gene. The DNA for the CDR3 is TGCAGTGCTAGACAGGGGGTGAACACTGAAGCTTTCTTT. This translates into CSARQGVNTEAFF.

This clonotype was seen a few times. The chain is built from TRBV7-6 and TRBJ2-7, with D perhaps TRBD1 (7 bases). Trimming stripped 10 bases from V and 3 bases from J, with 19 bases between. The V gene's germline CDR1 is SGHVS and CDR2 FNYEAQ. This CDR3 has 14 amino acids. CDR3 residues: CATSGGGDNYEQYF. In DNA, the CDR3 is TGTGCCACCTCAGGAGGGGGCGATAACTACGAGCAGTACTTC.

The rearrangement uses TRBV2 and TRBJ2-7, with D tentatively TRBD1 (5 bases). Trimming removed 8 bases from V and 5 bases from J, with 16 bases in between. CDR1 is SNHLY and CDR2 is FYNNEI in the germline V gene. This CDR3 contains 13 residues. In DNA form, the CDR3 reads TGTGCCAGCGGTCCAGACAGCCCCAACGAGCAGTACTTC. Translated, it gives CASGPDSPNEQYF.

The DNA for the CDR3 is TGTGCCAGCAGTCCCTCGGGGGCCCTAGAGACTGAAGCTTTCTTT. Residues: CASSPSGALETEAFF. The rearrangement links TRBV12-3 or TRBV12-4 to TRBJ1-1; TRBD1 might be the D (6 bases). V shed 5 bases and J shed 5 bases, with 18 bases lying between them. The CDR3 runs 15 residues.

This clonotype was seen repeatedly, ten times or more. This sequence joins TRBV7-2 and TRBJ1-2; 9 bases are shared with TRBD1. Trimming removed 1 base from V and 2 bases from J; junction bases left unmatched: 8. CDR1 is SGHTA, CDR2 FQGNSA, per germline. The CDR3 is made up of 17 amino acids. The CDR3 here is CASSLVVSGQGNYGYTF. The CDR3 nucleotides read TGTGCCAGCAGCTTAGTCGTATCAGGACAGGGGAACTATGGCTACACCTTC.

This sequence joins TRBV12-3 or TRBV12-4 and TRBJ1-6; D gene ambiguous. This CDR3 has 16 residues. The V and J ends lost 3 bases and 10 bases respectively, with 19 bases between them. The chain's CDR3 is CASSFAGRSSGSPLHF. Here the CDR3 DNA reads TGTGCCAGCAGTTTCGCCGGACGCTCCTCGGGGTCACCCCTCCACTTT.

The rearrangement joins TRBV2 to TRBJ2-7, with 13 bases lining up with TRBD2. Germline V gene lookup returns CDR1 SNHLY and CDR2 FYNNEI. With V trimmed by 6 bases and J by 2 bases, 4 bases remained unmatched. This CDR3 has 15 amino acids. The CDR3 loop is CASRETSGGPYEQYF. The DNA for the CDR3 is TGTGCCAGCAGGGAGACTAGCGGGGGGCCCTACGAGCAGTACTTC.

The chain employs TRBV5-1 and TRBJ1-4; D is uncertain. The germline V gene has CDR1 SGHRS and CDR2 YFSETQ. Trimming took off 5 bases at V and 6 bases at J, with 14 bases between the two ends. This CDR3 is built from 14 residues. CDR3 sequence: CASRGTVTDEKLFF. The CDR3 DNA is TGCGCCAGCAGGGGCACAGTAACGGATGAAAAACTGTTTTTT. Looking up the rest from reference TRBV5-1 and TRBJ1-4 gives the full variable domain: KAGVTQTPRYLIKTRGQQVTLSCSPISGHRSVSWYQQTPGQGLQFLFEYFSETQRNKGNFPGRFSGRQFSNSRSEMNVSTLELGDSALYLCASRGTVTDEKLFFGSGTQLSVL.

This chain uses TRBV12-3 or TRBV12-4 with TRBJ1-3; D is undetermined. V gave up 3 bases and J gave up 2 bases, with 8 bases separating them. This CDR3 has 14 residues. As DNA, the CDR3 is TGTGCCAGCAGTTTGACGGACCCTGGAAACACCATATATTTT. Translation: CASSLTDPGNTIYF.

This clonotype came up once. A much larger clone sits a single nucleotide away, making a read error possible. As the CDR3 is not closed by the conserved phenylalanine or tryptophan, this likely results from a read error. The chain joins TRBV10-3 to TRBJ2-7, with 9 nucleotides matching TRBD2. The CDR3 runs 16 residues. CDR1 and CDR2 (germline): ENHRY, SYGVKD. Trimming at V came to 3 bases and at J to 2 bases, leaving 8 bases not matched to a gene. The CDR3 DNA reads TGTGCCATCAGTGAAGCTGTGCGGGAGGGCGCCTACGAGCAGTACTCC. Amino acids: CAISEAVREGAYEQYS.